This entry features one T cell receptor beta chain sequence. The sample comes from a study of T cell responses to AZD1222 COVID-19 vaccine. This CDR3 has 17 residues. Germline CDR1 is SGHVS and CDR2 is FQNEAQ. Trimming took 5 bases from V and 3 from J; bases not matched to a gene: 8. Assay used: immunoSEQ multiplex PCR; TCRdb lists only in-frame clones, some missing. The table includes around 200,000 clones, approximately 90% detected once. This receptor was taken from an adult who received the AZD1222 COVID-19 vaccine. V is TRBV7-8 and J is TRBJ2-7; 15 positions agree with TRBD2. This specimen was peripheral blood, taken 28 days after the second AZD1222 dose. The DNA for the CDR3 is TGTGCCAGCAGCCCTCAGAAGGGACTAGCGGGAGGCTACGAGCAGTACTTC. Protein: CASSPQKGLAGGYEQYF.